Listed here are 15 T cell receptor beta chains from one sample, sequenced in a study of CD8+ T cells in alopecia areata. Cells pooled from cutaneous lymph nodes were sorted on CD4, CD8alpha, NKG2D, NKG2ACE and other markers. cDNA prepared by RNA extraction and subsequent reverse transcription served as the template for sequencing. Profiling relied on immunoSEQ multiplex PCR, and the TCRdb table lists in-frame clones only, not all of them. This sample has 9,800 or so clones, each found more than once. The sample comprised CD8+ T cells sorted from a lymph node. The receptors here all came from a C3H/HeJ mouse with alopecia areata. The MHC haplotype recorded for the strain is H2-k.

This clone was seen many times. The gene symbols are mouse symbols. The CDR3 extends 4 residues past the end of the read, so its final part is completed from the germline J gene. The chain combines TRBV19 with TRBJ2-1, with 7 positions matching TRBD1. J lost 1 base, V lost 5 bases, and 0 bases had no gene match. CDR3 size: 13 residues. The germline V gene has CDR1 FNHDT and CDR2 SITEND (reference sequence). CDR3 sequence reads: CASRGQNYAEQFF. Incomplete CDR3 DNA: TGTGCCAGCAGGGGACAGAACTATGCT.

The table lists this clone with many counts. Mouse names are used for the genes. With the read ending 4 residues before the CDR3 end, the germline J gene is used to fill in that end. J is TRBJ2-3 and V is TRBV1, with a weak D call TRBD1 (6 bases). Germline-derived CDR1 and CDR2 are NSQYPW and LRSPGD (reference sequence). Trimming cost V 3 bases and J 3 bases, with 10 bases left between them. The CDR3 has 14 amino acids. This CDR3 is CTCSAADRAETLYF. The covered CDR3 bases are TGCACCTGCAGTGCGGCCGACAGGGCAGAA. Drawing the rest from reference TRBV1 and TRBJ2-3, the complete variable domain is VTLLEQNPRWRLVPRGQAVNLRCILKNSQYPWMSWYQQDLQKQLQWLFTLRSPGDKEVKSLPGADYLATRVTDTELRLQVANMSQGRTLYCTCSAADRAETLYFGSGTRLTVL.

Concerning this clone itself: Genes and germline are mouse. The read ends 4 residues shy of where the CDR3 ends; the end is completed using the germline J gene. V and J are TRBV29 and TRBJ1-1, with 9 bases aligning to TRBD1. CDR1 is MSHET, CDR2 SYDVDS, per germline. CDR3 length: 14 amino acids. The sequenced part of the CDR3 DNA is TGTGCTAGCAGTTTATCACAGGGGGCTGGA. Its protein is CASSLSQGAG. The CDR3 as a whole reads CASSLSQGAGEVFF.

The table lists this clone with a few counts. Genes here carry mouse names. The part of the CDR3 DNA that was read is TGTGCCAGCAGGAGACTGGGGGAAAACTATGCT. Translating gives CASRRLGENYA. The complete CDR3 sequence is CASRRLGENYAEQFF. The chain employs TRBV13-3 and TRBJ2-1, with TRBD2 matching 9 bases. The CDR3 extends 4 residues past the end of the read, so its final part is completed from the germline J gene. CDR1 is NNHDY and CDR2 is SYVADS in the germline V gene. This CDR3 has 15 residues. V gave up 5 bases and J gave up 1 base; unmatched junction bases: 4.

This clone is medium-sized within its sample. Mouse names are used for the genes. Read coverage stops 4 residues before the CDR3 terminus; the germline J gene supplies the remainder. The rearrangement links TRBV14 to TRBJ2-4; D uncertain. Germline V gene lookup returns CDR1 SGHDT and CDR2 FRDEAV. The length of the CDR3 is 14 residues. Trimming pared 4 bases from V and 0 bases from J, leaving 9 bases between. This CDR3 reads CASSPSASQNTLYF. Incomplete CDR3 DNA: TGTGCCAGCAGTCCTTCTGCCAGTCAAAAC.

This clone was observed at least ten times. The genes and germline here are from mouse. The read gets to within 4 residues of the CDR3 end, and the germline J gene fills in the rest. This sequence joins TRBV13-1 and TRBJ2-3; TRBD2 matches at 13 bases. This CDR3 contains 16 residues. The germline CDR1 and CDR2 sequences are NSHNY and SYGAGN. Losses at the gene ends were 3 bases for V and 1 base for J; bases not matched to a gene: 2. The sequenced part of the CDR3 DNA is TGTGCCAGCAGTGCCGGGACTGGGGGGGGTGCAGAA. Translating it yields CASSAGTGGGAE. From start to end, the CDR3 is CASSAGTGGGAETLYF.

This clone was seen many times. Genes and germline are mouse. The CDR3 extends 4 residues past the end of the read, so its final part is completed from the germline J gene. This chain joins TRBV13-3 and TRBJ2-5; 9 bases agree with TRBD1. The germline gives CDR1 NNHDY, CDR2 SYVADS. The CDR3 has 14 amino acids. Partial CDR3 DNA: TGTGCCAGCAGTGACCGGGACAGGGAAGAC. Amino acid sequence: CASSDRDRED. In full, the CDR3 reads CASSDRDREDTQYF.

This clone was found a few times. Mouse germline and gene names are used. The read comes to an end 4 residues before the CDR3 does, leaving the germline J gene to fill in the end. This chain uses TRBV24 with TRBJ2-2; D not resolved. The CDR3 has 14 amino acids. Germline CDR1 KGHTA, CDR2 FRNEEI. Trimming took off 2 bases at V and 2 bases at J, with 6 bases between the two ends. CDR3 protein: CASSLTWNTGQLYF. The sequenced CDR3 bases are TGTGCCAGCAGTCTGACCTGGAACACCGGG.

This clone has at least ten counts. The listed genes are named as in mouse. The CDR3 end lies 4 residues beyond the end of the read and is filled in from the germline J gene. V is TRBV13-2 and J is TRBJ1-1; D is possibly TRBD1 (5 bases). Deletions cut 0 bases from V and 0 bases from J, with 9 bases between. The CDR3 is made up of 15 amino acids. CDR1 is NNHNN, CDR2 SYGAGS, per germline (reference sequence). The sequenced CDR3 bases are TGTGCCAGCGGTGATGCTGAGACAGCAAACACA. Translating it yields CASGDAETANT. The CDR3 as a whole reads CASGDAETANTEVFF.

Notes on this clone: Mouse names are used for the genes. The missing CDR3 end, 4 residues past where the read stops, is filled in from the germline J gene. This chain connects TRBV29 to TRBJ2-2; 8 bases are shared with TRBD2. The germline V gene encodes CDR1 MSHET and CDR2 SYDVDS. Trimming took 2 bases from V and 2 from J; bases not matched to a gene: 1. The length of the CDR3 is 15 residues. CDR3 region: CASSLGGANTGQLYF. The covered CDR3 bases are TGTGCTAGCAGTTTAGGGGGGGCGAACACCGGG.

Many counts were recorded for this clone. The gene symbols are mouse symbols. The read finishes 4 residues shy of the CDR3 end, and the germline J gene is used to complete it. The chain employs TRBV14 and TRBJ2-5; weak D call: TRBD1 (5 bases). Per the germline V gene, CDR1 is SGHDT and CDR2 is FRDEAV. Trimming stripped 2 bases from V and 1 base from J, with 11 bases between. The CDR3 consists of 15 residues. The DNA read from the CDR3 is TGTGCCAGCAGTTTGGTGGGAGGGGACCAAGAC. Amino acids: CASSLVGGDQD. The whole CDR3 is CASSLVGGDQDTQYF. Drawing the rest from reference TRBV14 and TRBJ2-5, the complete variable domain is EAGVTQSPRYAVLQEGQAVSFWCDPISGHDTLYWYQQPRDQGPQLLVYFRDEAVIDNSQLPSDRFSAVRPKGTNSTLKIQSAKQGDTATYLCASSLVGGDQDTQYFGPGTRLLVL.

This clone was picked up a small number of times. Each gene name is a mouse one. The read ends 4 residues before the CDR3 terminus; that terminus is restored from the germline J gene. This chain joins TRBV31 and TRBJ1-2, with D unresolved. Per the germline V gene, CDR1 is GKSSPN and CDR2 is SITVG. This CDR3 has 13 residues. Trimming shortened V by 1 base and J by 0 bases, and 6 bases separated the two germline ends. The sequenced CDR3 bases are TGTGCCTGGAGTCCGACAACAAACTCC. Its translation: CAWSPTTNS. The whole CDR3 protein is CAWSPTTNSDYTF.

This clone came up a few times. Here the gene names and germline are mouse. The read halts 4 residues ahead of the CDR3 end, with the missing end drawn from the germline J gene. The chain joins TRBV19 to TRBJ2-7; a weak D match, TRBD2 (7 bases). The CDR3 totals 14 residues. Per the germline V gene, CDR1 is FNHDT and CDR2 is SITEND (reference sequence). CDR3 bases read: TGTGCCAGCAGTATTGGGGGGCGAGGATAT. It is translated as CASSIGGRGY. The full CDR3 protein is CASSIGGRGYEQYF.

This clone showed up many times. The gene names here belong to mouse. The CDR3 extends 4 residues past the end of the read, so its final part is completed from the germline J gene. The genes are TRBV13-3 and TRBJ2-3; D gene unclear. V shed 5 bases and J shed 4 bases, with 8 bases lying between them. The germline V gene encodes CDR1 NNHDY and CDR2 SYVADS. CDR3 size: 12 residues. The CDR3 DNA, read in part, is TGTGCCAGCAGCACAGATTCAGAA. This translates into CASSTDSE. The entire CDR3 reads CASSTDSETLYF.

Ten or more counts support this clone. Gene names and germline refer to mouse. The sequenced part of the CDR3 DNA is TGTGCCAGCAGTGGGACATCTAGTCAAAAC. Protein product: CASSGTSSQN. The whole CDR3 sequence is CASSGTSSQNTLYF. The chain employs TRBV13-3 and TRBJ2-4, with D perhaps TRBD1 (5 bases). The read halts 4 residues ahead of the CDR3 end, with the missing end drawn from the germline J gene. This CDR3 comprises 14 residues. Per the germline V gene, CDR1 is NNHDY and CDR2 is SYVADS. Trimming took 3 bases from V and 0 from J, leaving 8 bases between them.